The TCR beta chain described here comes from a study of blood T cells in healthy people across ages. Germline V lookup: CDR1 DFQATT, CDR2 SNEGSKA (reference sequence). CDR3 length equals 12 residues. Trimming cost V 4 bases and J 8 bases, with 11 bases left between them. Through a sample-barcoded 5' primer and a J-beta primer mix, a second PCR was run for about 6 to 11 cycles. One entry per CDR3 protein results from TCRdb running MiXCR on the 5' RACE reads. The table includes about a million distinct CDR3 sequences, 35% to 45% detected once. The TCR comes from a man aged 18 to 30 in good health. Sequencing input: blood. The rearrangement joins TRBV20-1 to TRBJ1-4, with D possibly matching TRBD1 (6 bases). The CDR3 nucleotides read TGCAGTGCTACGGGGGGCGAAGAAAAACTGTTTTTT. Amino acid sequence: CSATGGEEKLFF.